This T cell receptor beta chain derives from a study of shared clonotypes between healthy human individuals. Study information: Plates per donor: three CD4 naive, three CD4 memory, two CD8 naive, one CD8 memory.

Per sorted-subset replicate PCR, input was approximately 0.2 ug DNA, representing tens of thousands of T cell genomes. Clones were read by immunoSEQ multiplex PCR, and TCRdb kept only the in-frame ones, dropping some. The repertoire includes 90,000 to 120,000 clones, around 64% of them detected once, and 24% sits in the top ten. CDR3 length: 15 amino acids. Germline trimming cut 4 bases from V and 5 bases from J; bases unmatched to any gene: 11. CDR1 is SGHRS, CDR2 YFSETQ, per germline. Study-wide points: Exclusively blood specimens were collected; tissue repertoires likely differ. Sharing across four donors was seen in about 5% of naive CD4 clonotypes.

With respect to this clone: Its antigen is unidentified.

This chain uses TRBV5-1 with TRBJ1-2, with TRBD1 matching over 7 bases. This TCR was sampled from a woman aged 25 to 39 in good health. What was sequenced was memory CD8+ T cells sorted from blood. Subset in this sample: CD45RO+ cells pooled with CCR7-negative TemRA cells. The CDR3 spells CASSHGPGGGYGYTF. Written as DNA, the CDR3 is TGCGCCAGCAGCCACGGACCAGGGGGAGGGTATGGCTACACCTTC.